The 12 T cell receptor beta chains presented below share a single source sample, sequenced in a study of memory CD4+ T cells and cytomegalovirus serostatus. Sequenced by immunoSEQ multiplex PCR; TCRdb stores in-frame clones only, minus some. The table has around 38,000 clones, less than 80% seen once. Single viable CD3+CD4+CD8-CD45RO+ cells were sorted as the memory CD4+ T cells. Sequencing used memory CD4+ T cells from blood. These receptors all stem from an adult in good health and CMV-seronegative.

This chain connects TRBV6-5 to TRBJ1-6, with TRBD1 matching over 7 bases. The V gene end was trimmed by 7 bases and the J gene end by 10 bases; junction bases not matched to a gene: 13. There are 15 residues in the CDR3. CDR1 and CDR2 (germline): MNHEY, SVGAGI. The CDR3 sequence: CASKVERGRDSPLHF. The CDR3 DNA reads as TGTGCCAGCAAGGTGGAAAGGGGGCGCGACTCACCCCTCCACTTT.

This clone was seen more than once but under ten times. CDR3 bases: TGTGCCAGTAGAGGTCCTGGAAACACCATATATTTT. Its translation: CASRGPGNTIYF. V gene TRBV19 combines with J gene TRBJ1-3; D is uncertain. Per the germline V gene, CDR1 is LNHDA and CDR2 is SQIVND (reference sequence). The CDR3 spans 12 residues. V was cut by 6 bases and J by 2 bases, with 5 bases left in between.

This clone showed up just once. The chain is built from TRBV11-2 and TRBJ2-7, with 7 bases identical to TRBD1. Germline assignment: CDR1 SGHAT and CDR2 FQNNGV. CDR3 size: 15 residues. Trimming removed 2 bases from V and 1 base from J; junction bases left unmatched: 5. In DNA form, the CDR3 reads TGTGCCAGCAGCTTATGGGGACAGAAATCCTACGAGCAGTACTTC. The encoded protein is CASSLWGQKSYEQYF.

The chain couples TRBV5-1 to TRBJ2-1, with 10 bases aligning to TRBD2. The CDR3 totals 18 residues. Trimming at V came to 2 bases and at J to 1 base, leaving 9 bases not matched to a gene. CDR1 and CDR2 (germline): SGHRS, YFSETQ. CDR3 residues: CASSLRSSGSGSYNEQFF. CDR3 in DNA: TGCGCCAGCAGCTTAAGGTCTAGCGGGAGTGGGTCCTACAATGAGCAGTTCTTC.

The chain employs TRBV19 and TRBJ2-5; D is uncertain. V lost 3 bases and J 5 bases, leaving 13 bases between the germline ends. The CDR3 is made up of 14 amino acids. Per the germline V gene, CDR1 is LNHDA and CDR2 is SQIVND (reference sequence). CDR3 protein: CASSIGSITETQYF. CDR3 coding DNA: TGTGCCAGTAGTATTGGCAGTATAACTGAGACCCAGTACTTC.

The V and J genes are TRBV6-5 and TRBJ1-2, with D tentatively TRBD1 (5 bases). Between the trimmed V and J ends, which lost 5 bases and 2 bases, there was a span of 12 bases. The germline gives CDR1 MNHEY, CDR2 SVGAGI. The CDR3 extends over 14 amino acids. The CDR3 DNA follows: TGTGCCAGCAGTCCCAGGGTCTCGAACTATGGCTACACCTTC. Encoded protein: CASSPRVSNYGYTF.

V gene TRBV10-3 combines with J gene TRBJ2-7, with a weak D call TRBD2 (5 bases). The germline CDR1 and CDR2 sequences are ENHRY and SYGVKD. The CDR3 runs to 14 residues. The ends were cut back, 2 bases at V and 0 bases at J, with 8 bases in the middle. CDR3 sequence: CAISEVANSYEQYF. CDR3 DNA: TGTGCCATCAGTGAGGTAGCGAACTCCTACGAGCAGTACTTC.

V is TRBV7-9 and J is TRBJ2-7; 10 nucleotides match TRBD2. Trimming at V came to 3 bases and at J to 3 bases, leaving 2 bases not matched to a gene. The CDR3 spans 14 residues. CDR1 and CDR2 from the germline V gene are SEHNR and FQNEAQ (reference sequence). The chain's CDR3 is CASSFGLAVYEQYF. The CDR3, as DNA: TGTGCCAGCAGCTTCGGACTAGCGGTCTACGAGCAGTACTTC.

CDR3 sequence reads: CALGGRASWGDEQFF. CDR3 DNA: TGTGCCCTCGGGGGGAGGGCCTCCTGGGGTGATGAGCAGTTCTTC. This chain links TRBV30 with TRBJ2-1; 7 nucleotides agree with TRBD2. This CDR3 contains 15 residues. Trimming cost V 8 bases and J 8 bases; bases outside gene matches: 18. Germline loops: CDR1 GTSNPN, CDR2 SVGIG (reference sequence).

The chain has TRBV30 and TRBJ1-4; D gene unclear. Trimming took off 3 bases at V and 6 bases at J, with 14 bases between the two ends. The CDR3 spans 14 residues. CDR1 and CDR2 from the germline V gene are GTSNPN and SVGIG (reference sequence). The CDR3 spells CAWRAKGGDEKLFF. In DNA, the CDR3 is TGTGCCTGGAGGGCGAAGGGCGGTGATGAAAAACTGTTTTTT.

The chain joins TRBV29-1 to TRBJ2-6; 7 bases line up with TRBD2. V lost 6 bases to trimming and J lost 2 bases; unmatched junction nucleotides: 7. CDR1 and CDR2 (germline): SQVTM, ANQGSEA. This CDR3 has 15 residues. CDR3 in DNA: TGCAGCGTGAGGCTGGGAGGGGCTGGGGCCAACGTCCTGACTTTC. Translated: CSVRLGGAGANVLTF.

The chain couples TRBV5-4 to TRBJ2-5, with a tentative D call TRBD2 (6 bases). In germline, CDR1 is SGHNT, CDR2 YYREEE (reference sequence). V lost 2 bases, J lost 7 bases, and 12 bases lay in between. The CDR3 is 13 residues long. CDR3 bases: TGTGCCAGCAGCTTCGGGTCCGGGGGGACCCAGTACTTC. It specifies CASSFGSGGTQYF.